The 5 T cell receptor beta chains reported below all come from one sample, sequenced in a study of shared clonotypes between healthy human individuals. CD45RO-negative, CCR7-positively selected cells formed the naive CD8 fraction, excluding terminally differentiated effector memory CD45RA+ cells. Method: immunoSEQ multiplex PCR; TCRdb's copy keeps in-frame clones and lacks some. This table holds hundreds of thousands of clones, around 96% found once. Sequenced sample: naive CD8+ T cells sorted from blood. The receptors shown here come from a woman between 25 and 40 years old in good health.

The DNA for the CDR3 is TGTGCCAGCAGTCTTCCAGGAGCTAGCTCCTACAATGAGCAGTTCTTC. Its protein is CASSLPGASSYNEQFF. V is TRBV27 and J is TRBJ2-1; D gene unclear. Germline V lookup: CDR1 MNHEY, CDR2 SMNVEV (reference sequence). This CDR3 is 16 amino acids long. Trimming removed 5 bases at V and 0 bases at J, with 14 bases between.

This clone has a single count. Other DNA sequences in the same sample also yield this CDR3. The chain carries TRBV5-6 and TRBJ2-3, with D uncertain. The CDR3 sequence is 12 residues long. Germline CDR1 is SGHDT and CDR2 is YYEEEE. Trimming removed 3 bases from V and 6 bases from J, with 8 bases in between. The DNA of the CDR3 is TGTGCCAGCAGCTGGGGTACTGATACGCAGTATTTT. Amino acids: CASSWGTDTQYF. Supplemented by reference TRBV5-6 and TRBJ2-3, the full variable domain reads DAGVTQSPTHLIKTRGQQVTLRCSPKSGHDTVSWYQQALGQGPQFIFQYYEEEERQRGNFPDRFSGHQFPNYSSELNVNALLLGDSALYLCASSWGTDTQYFGPGTRLTVL.

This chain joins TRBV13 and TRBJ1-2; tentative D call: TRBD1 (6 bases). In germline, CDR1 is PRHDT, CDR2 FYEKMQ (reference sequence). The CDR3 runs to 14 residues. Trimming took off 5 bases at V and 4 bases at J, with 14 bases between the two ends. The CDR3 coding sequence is TGTGCCAGCAGCCCCGACAGGTATAGCTATGGCTACACCTTC. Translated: CASSPDRYSYGYTF. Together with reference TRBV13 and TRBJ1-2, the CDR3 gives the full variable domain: AAGVIQSPRHLIKEKRETATLKCYPIPRHDTVYWYQQGPGQDPQFLISFYEKMQSDKGSIPDRFSAQQFSDYHSELNMSSLELGDSALYFCASSPDRYSYGYTFGSGTRLTVV.

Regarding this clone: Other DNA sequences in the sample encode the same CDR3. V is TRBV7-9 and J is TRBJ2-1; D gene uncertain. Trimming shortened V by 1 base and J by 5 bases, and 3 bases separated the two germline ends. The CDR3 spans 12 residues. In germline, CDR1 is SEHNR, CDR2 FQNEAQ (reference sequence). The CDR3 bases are TGTGCCAGCAGCTTAGGCCACAATGAGCAGTTCTTC. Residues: CASSLGHNEQFF.

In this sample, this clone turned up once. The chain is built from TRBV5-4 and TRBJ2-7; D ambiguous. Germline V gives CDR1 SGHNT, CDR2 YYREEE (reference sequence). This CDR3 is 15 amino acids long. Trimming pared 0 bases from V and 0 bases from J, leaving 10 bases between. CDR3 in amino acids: CASSLEGSYSYEQYF. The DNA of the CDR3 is TGTGCCAGCAGCTTGGAAGGGTCTTACTCCTACGAGCAGTACTTC.